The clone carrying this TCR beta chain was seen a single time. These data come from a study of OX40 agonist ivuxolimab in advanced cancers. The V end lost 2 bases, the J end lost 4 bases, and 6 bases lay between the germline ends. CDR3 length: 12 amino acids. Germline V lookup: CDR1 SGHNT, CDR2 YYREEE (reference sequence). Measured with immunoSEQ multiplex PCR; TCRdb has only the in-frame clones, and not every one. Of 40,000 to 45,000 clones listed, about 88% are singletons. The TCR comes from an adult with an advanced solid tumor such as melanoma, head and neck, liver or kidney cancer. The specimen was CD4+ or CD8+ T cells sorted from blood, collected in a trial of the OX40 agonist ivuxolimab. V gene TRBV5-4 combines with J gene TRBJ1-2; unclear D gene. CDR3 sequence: CASSFDRYGYTF. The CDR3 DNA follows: TGTGCCAGCAGCTTTGATCGCTATGGCTACACCTTC. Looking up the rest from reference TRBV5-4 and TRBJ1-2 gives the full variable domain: ETGVTQSPTHLIKTRGQQVTLRCSSQSGHNTVSWYQQALGQGPQFIFQYYREEENGRGNFPPRFSGLQFPNYSSELNVNALELDDSALYLCASSFDRYGYTFGSGTRLTVV.